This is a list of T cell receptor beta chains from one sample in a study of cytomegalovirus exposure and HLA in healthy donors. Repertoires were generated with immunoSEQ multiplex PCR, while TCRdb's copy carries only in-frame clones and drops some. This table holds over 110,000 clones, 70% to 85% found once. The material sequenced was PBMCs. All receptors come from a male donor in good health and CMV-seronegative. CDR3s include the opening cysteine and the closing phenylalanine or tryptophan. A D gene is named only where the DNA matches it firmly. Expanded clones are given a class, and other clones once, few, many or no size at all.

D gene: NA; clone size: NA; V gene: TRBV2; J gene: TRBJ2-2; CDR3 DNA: TGTGCCAGCAGTGAAGTGGAGGGGGCTCCGAACACCGGGGAGCTGTTTTTT; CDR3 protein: CASSEVEGAPNTGELFF
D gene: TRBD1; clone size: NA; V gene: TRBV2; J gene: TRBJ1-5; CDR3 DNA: TGTGCCAGCAGTTGGGACAGGGTTGGCCCTCAGCCCCAGCATTTT; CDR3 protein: CASSWDRVGPQPQHF
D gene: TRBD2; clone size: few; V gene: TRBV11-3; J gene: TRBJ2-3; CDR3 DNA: TGTGCCAGCAGCTTGGGTGAGCGGGATAGCACAGATACGCAGTATTTT; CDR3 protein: CASSLGERDSTDTQYF
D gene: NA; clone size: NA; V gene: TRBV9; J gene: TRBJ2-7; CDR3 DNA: TGTGCCAGCAGCTCCGGTACAGGGGAGCAGTACTTC; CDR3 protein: CASSSGTGEQYF
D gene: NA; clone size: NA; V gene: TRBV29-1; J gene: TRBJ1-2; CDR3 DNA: TGCAGCGTTGTGCAGGGCAGCGGCTACACCTTC; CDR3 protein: CSVVQGSGYTF
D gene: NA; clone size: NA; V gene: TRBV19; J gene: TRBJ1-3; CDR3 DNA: TGTGCCAGTAACCCCGAGTGGGGCAACTCTGGAAACACCATATATTTT; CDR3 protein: CASNPEWGNSGNTIYF
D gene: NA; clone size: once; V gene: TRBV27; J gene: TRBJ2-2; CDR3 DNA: TGTGCCAGCAGTCTTGGGACAATCGGGGAGCTGTTTTTT; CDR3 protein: CASSLGTIGELFF
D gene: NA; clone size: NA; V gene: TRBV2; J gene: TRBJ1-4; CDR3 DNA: TGTGCCAGCAGGCAACCCCGGGACACTGAAAAACTGTTTTTT; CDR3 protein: CASRQPRDTEKLFF
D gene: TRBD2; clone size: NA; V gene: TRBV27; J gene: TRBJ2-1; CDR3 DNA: TGTGCCAGCAGTTTTAGCGGGAGTTTTACTTACAATGAGCAGTTCTTC; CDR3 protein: CASSFSGSFTYNEQFF
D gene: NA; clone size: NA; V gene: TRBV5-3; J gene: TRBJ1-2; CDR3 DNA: TGTGCCAGAAGCTTGATAAGGGGCTATGGCTACACCTTC; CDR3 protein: CARSLIRGYGYTF
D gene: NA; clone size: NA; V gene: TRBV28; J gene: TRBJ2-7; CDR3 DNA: TGTGCCAGCAGTCCGACGACTAATCCCTACGAGCAGTACTTC; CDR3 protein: CASSPTTNPYEQYF
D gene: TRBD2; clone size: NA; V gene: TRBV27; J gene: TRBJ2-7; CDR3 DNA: TGTGCCAGCAGTAGCGGGAGTGCCCACGAGCAGTACTTC; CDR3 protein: CASSSGSAHEQYF
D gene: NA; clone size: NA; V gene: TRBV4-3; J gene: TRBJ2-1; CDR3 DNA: TGCGCCAGCAGCCAAGAGGGGCAAAACCAAGAGCAGTTCTTC; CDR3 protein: CASSQEGQNQEQFF
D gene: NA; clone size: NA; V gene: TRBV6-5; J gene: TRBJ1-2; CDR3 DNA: TGTGCCGCGGGGGGCGGCCGTAATTGCACCTTC; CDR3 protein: CAAGGGRNCTF
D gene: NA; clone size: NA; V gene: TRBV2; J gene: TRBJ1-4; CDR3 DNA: TGTGCCAGCTCGAGCGACGGAAATAATGAAAAACTGTTTTTT; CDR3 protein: CASSSDGNNEKLFF
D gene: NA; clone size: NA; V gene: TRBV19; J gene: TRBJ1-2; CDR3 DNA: TGTGCCATCCATGGTGGGGGGTACTATGGCTACACCTTC; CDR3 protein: CAIHGGGYYGYTF
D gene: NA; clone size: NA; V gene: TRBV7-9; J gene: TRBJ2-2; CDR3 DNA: TGTGCCAGCAGCTTCGGACAGCCGAACACCGGGGAGCTGTTTTTT; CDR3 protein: CASSFGQPNTGELFF
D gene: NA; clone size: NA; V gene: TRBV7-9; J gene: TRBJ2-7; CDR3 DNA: TGTTCCAGCAGCTTAATACAGGGAAGTGGTGAGCAGTACTTC; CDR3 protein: CSSSLIQGSGEQYF
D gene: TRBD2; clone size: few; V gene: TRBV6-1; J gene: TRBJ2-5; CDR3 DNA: TGTGCCAGCAGTGTTGGGGGGGGAGGGTCAGAGACCCAGTACTTC; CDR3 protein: CASSVGGGGSETQYF
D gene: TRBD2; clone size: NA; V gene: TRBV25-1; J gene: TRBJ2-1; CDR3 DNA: TGTGCCAGCAGGGGCGGGAGGGATGAGCAGTTCTTC; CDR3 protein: CASRGGRDEQFF
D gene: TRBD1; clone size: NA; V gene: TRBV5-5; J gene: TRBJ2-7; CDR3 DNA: TGTGCCAGCAGCTCCCCCGACAGGGGCATCCCCCTCTACGAGCAGTACTTC; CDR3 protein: CASSSPDRGIPLYEQYF
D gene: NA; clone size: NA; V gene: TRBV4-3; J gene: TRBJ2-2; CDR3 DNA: TGCGCCAGCGGTAAAGAGGGAGCAAACACCGGGGAGCTGTTTTTT; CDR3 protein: CASGKEGANTGELFF
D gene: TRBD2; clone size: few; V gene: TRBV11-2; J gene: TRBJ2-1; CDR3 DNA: TGTGCCAGCAGCCCGGGGCCTAGCGGGAGGGCCATGGGCGAGCAGTTCTTC; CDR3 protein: CASSPGPSGRAMGEQFF
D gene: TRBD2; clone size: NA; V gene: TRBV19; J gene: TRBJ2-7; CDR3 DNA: TGTGCCAGTAGTGCCCGACTAGCGGGAGTCTACGAGCAGTACTTC; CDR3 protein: CASSARLAGVYEQYF
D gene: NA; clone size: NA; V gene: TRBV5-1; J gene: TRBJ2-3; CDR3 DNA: TGCGCCAGCAGTCTCGGGAGAAGCACCAGAGATACGCAGTATTTT; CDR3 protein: CASSLGRSTRDTQYF
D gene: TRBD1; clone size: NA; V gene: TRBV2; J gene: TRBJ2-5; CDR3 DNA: TGTGCCAGCAGTGCCGACAGGGCGGATGGGACCCAGTACTTC; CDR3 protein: CASSADRADGTQYF
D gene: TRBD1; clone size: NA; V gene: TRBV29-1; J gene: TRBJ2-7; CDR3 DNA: TGCAGCGTATCTACAGGGGGCCAGCAGTACTTC; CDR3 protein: CSVSTGGQQYF
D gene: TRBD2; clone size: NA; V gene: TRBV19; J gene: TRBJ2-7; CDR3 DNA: TGTGCCAGTCGCCCTAGCGGGGCCTACGAGCAGTACTTC; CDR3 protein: CASRPSGAYEQYF
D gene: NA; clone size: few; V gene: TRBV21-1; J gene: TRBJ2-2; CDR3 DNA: TGTGCCAGAGGACTAGCGGGAGGGCAGAGCACCGGGGAGCTGTTTTTT; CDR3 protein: CARGLAGGQSTGELFF
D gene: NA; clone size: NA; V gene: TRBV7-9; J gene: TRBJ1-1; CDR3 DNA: TGTGCCAGCAGCCATTTTCCTCCAGGAAAGAACACTGAAGCTTTCTTT; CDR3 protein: CASSHFPPGKNTEAFF
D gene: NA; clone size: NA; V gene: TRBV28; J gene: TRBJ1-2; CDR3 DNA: TGTGCCAGCAGTTTGCTTCCGGGACTTCTGGATTATGGCTACACCTTC; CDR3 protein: CASSLLPGLLDYGYTF
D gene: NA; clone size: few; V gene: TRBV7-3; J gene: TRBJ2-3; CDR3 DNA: TGTGCCAGCAGCTTAGTCGTGGGAGGTGGCACAGATACGCAGTATTTT; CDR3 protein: CASSLVVGGGTDTQYF
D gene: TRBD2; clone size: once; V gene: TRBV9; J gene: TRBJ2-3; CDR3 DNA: TGTGCCAGCAGCGTAGTCGGGGGAGGGGATACGCAGTATTTT; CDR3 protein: CASSVVGGGDTQYF
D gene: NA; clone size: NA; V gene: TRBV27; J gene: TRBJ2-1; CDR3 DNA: TGTGCCAGCAGTTTATCGGCGGGGGCATATGAGCAGTTCTTC; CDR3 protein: CASSLSAGAYEQFF
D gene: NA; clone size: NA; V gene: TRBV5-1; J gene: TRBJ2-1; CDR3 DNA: TGCGCCAGCAGCCTAGGAAATACTAGAGGTGAGCAGTTCTTC; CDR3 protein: CASSLGNTRGEQFF
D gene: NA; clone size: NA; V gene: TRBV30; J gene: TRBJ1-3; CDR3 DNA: TGTGCCTGGATACCGATTCACGGAAGCGTCTCTGGAAACACCATATATTTT; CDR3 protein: CAWIPIHGSVSGNTIYF
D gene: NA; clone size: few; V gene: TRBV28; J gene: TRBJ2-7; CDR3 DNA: TGTGCCAGCAGTTTACCCAGCGGCGAGCAGTACTTC; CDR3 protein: CASSLPSGEQYF
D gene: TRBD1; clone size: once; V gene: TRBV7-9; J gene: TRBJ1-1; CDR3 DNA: TGTGCCAGCACCAAGGGACAACAGGGGGCCCGCCGGAACACTGAAGCTTTCTTT; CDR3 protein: CASTKGQQGARRNTEAFF
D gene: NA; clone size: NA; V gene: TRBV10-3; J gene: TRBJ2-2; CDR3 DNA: TGTGCCATCAGTGAAAGCGGCTGGAACACCGGGGAGCTGTTTTTT; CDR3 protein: CAISESGWNTGELFF
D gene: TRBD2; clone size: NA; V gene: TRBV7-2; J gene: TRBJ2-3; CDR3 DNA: TGTGCCAGCAGACGAACTAGCGGACTCACAGATACGCAGTATTTT; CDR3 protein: CASRRTSGLTDTQYF
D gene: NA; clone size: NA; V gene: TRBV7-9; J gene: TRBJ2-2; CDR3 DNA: TGTGCCAGCAGTCCCTTAGGGCGGGAGAACACCGGGGAGCTGTTTTTT; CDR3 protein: CASSPLGRENTGELFF
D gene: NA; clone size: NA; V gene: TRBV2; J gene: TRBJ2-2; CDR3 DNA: TGTGCCAGCAGTGAACGACGGTGGGACACATCGAACACCGGGGAGCTGTTTTTT; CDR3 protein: CASSERRWDTSNTGELFF
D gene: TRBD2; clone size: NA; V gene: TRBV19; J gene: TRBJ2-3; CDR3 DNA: TGTGCCAGTAGTACACTAGCGGGAGGTGAGGCAGATACGCAGTATTTT; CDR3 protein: CASSTLAGGEADTQYF
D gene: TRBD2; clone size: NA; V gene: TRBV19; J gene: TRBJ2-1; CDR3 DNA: TGTGCCAGTAGCTTATCCCGGGAGGGCCTTCTTGAGCAGTTCTTC; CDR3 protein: CASSLSREGLLEQFF
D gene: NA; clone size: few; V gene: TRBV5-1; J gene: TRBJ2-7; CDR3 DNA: TGCGCCAGCAGCTTCTCGGGACAAACTAACGAGCAGTACTTC; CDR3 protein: CASSFSGQTNEQYF
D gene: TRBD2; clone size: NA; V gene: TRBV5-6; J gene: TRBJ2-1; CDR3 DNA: TGTGCCAGCAGCTTGGTGGCGGGAGGGCCGCGTGAGCAGTTCTTC; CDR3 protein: CASSLVAGGPREQFF
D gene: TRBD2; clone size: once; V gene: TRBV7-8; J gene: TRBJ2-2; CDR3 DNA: TGTGCCAGCAGCTTTCTAGCGGGAGACACCGGGGAGCTGTTTTTT; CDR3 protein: CASSFLAGDTGELFF
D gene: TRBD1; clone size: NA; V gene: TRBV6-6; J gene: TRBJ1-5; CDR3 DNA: TGTGCCAGCAGGGACAGGGTGAACAATCAGCCCCAGCATTTT; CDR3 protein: CASRDRVNNQPQHF
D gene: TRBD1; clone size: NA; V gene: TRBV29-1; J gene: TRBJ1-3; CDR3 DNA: TGCAGCGTTGAAGCGTGGGACAGACCCTCTGGAAACACCATATATTTT; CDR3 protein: CSVEAWDRPSGNTIYF
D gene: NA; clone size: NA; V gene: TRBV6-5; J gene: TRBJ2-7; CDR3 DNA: TGTGCCAGCAGTTTAGCCCCAGGGGATTCGGCCTACGAGCAGTACTTC; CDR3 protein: CASSLAPGDSAYEQYF
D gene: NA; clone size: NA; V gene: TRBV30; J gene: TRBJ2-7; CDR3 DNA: TGTGCCTGCATGAGGGATTCGGTCTACGAGCAGTACTTC; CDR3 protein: CACMRDSVYEQYF